Shown below are 23 T cell receptor beta chains from a single sample sequenced in a study of cytomegalovirus exposure and HLA in healthy donors. Generated by immunoSEQ multiplex PCR, the TCRdb table keeps only in-frame clones and is missing some. The repertoire holds more than 200,000 clones, with about 90% as singletons. Source material: PBMCs. These receptors were collected from a man aged 18-30 years in good health and CMV-seropositive.

This chain links TRBV9 with TRBJ1-3; D is possibly TRBD1 (6 bases). V dropped 1 base and J dropped 1 base, with 18 bases sitting between them. The CDR3 consists of 18 residues. Germline values: CDR1 SGDLS, CDR2 YYNGEE. The DNA for the CDR3 is TGTGCCAGCAGCGTAACGGCCCGAACGGGGGCTTCTGGAAACACCATATATTTT. This sequence encodes CASSVTARTGASGNTIYF.

This clone came up a few times. This chain connects TRBV6-6 to TRBJ1-5; 8 positions agree with TRBD1. CDR3 length: 14 amino acids. The trim removed 10 bases at V and 6 bases at J, leaving 11 bases unmatched. CDR1 MNHNY and CDR2 SVGAGI come from the germline V gene (reference sequence). The CDR3 is CAIGDRLAGQPQHF. DNA of the CDR3: TGTGCCATCGGGGACAGGTTAGCCGGTCAGCCCCAGCATTTT.

This chain uses TRBV6-1 with TRBJ2-3, with 8 nucleotides matching TRBD1. Germline V gene lookup returns CDR1 MNHNS and CDR2 SASEGT. The CDR3 extends over 16 amino acids. Unmatched junction bases numbered 7, after V lost 4 bases and J lost 1 base. In nucleotides, the CDR3 is TGTGCCAGCAGTGCATCCAGGGGGCGCGGCACAGATACGCAGTATTTT. Its protein is CASSASRGRGTDTQYF.

V usage is TRBV30 and J usage is TRBJ1-1; D gene unclear. Germline-derived CDR1 and CDR2 are GTSNPN and SVGIG (reference sequence). There are 12 residues in the CDR3. V lost 1 base and J 3 bases, leaving 6 bases between the germline ends. CDR3 region: CAWSGQYTEAFF. The CDR3 DNA reads TGTGCCTGGAGTGGGCAGTACACTGAAGCTTTCTTT. The full variable domain, completed using reference TRBV30 and TRBJ1-1, is SQTIHQWPATLVQPVGSPLSLECTVEGTSNPNLYWYRQAAGRGLQLLFYSVGIGQISSEVPQNLSASRPQDRQFILSSKKLLLSDSGFYLCAWSGQYTEAFFGQGTRLTVV.

The chain couples TRBV5-1 to TRBJ1-4; 7 bases align to TRBD1. Looked up from germline, CDR1 is SGHRS and CDR2 is YFSETQ. This CDR3 is 14 amino acids long. The trim removed 5 bases at V and 0 bases at J, leaving 1 base unmatched. The CDR3 spells CASSQGATNEKLFF. The CDR3, as DNA: TGCGCCAGCAGTCAGGGGGCAACTAATGAAAAACTGTTTTTT.

This clone occurred a few times. This chain links TRBV7-9 with TRBJ1-1, with a weak D call TRBD1 (5 bases). Trimming removed 2 bases at V and 4 bases at J, with 8 bases between. The CDR3 sequence is 13 residues long. The germline gives CDR1 SEHNR, CDR2 FQNEAQ (reference sequence). This CDR3 is CASSLSQGTEAFF. In nucleotides, the CDR3 is TGTGCCAGCAGCTTATCGCAGGGCACTGAAGCTTTCTTT.

This clone appeared once. The CDR3 is CASAPTSRAFPYEQYF. As DNA, the CDR3 is TGTGCTAGTGCCCCCACTTCCAGGGCTTTCCCCTACGAGCAGTACTTC. This chain connects TRBV12-5 to TRBJ2-7; possible D gene TRBD1, 5 bases. Per germline, CDR1 LGHNT and CDR2 FRNRAP. V was pared by 7 bases and J by 2 bases, with 21 bases between. This CDR3 has 16 residues. Filled out from reference TRBV12-5 and TRBJ2-7, the complete variable domain reads DARVTQTPRHKVTEMGQEVTMRCQPILGHNTVFWYRQTMMQGLELLAYFRNRAPLDDSGMPKDRFSAEMPDATLATLKIQPSEPRDSAVYFCASAPTSRAFPYEQYFGPGTRLTVT.

J is TRBJ2-7 and V is TRBV27; 7 positions match TRBD1. Germline values: CDR1 MNHEY, CDR2 SMNVEV (reference sequence). CDR3 size: 14 residues. With 5 bases clipped from V and 6 bases from J, the junction kept 10 bases outside the gene matches. In DNA, the CDR3 is TGTGCCAGCAGTCTAATGACAGGGACGGGCGAGCAGTACTTC. Residues: CASSLMTGTGEQYF.

This chain links TRBV30 with TRBJ1-1; D uncertain. The CDR3 is made up of 13 amino acids. Germline V CDR1 and CDR2: GTSNPN, SVGIG (reference sequence). V was cut by 0 bases and J by 4 bases, with 9 bases left in between. The CDR3 sequence: CAWSVVRGTEAFF. The CDR3 nucleotides are TGTGCCTGGAGTGTGGTTCGCGGCACTGAAGCTTTCTTT.

This chain joins TRBV6-1 and TRBJ1-1; TRBD1 is a possible D gene (5 bases). Trimming cost V 1 base and J 5 bases, with 14 bases left between them. Germline V gives CDR1 MNHNS, CDR2 SASEGT. The CDR3 is 15 amino acids. The CDR3 DNA sequence: TGTGCCAGCAGTGAAGGGACACTCGGTAAAACTGAAGCTTTCTTT. It yields the protein CASSEGTLGKTEAFF.

The chain couples TRBV4-1 to TRBJ2-5; 7 bases match TRBD1. J gave up 0 bases and V 4 bases, and 8 bases lay outside the gene matches. CDR1 is MGHRA, CDR2 YSYEKL, per germline. The CDR3 has 16 residues. This CDR3 reads CASSPSPTGNQETQYF. The CDR3 DNA follows: TGCGCCAGCAGCCCTTCTCCGACAGGGAACCAAGAGACCCAGTACTTC.

This clone was counted only a few times. The gene calls are TRBV19 and TRBJ2-7, with TRBD1 identical over 9 bases. V shed 3 bases and J 0 bases; nucleotides not matched to a gene: 3. The CDR3 consists of 15 residues. Germline V gives CDR1 LNHDA, CDR2 SQIVND (reference sequence). CDR3 coding DNA: TGTGCCAGTAGTATGCGGACAGGGGCCTCCTACGAGCAGTACTTC. It yields the protein CASSMRTGASYEQYF.

The chain carries TRBV18 and TRBJ1-4; D unclear. Germline V CDR1 and CDR2: KGHSH, LQKENI. This CDR3 is 15 amino acids long. V shed 0 bases and J shed 5 bases, with 10 bases lying between them. Here the CDR3 DNA reads TGTGCCAGCTCACCACCGAACGTACGGAATGAAAAACTGTTTTTT. Its translation: CASSPPNVRNEKLFF.

The V gene is TRBV5-4, the J gene TRBJ2-7; 14 positions agree with TRBD2. The CDR3 consists of 15 residues. The germline CDR1 and CDR2 sequences are SGHNT and YYREEE (reference sequence). J gave up 6 bases and V 4 bases, and 6 bases lay outside the gene matches. Here the CDR3 reads CASSRLAGGMGEQYF. The CDR3 DNA is TGTGCCAGCAGCCGACTAGCGGGAGGGATGGGCGAGCAGTACTTC.

CDR3: CASSLGLRDYHEQYF. The CDR3 coding sequence is TGTGCCAGCAGCTTGGGCCTGCGGGACTACCACGAGCAGTACTTC. V and J are TRBV11-2 and TRBJ2-7, with 7 positions matching TRBD2. V was pared by 3 bases and J by 5 bases, with 10 bases of the junction left unmatched. Germline assignment: CDR1 SGHAT and CDR2 FQNNGV. The CDR3 runs 15 residues.

This clone was seen a single time. The V gene is TRBV7-9, the J gene TRBJ2-2; 10 bases fit TRBD2. Losses at the gene ends were 0 bases for V and 1 base for J; bases not matched to a gene: 2. The V gene's germline CDR1 is SEHNR and CDR2 FQNEAQ (reference sequence). The CDR3 consists of 17 residues. In DNA, the CDR3 is TGTGCCAGCAGCTTAGCCCGACTAGCGGGGAACACCGGGGAGCTGTTTTTT. Translating it yields CASSLARLAGNTGELFF.

CDR3 region: CTSSRSGKLGSEQYF. CDR3 coding DNA: TGCACCAGCAGCCGGAGCGGGAAACTCGGAAGCGAGCAGTACTTC. The rearrangement joins TRBV1 to TRBJ2-7; TRBD2 reflects the table's D call only, with no check against the DNA. TRBV1 is tagged as a pseudogene. The CDR3 is 15 residues long.

In nucleotides, the CDR3 is TGTGCCAGCAGCGCCCGGACGGCCATTGGGGGCGAGCAGTACTTC. Its translation: CASSARTAIGGEQYF. The chain joins TRBV7-8 to TRBJ2-7; tentatively, D is TRBD1 or TRBD2 (5 bases each). Deletions cut 5 bases from V and 6 bases from J, with 20 bases between. CDR3 size: 15 residues. CDR1 and CDR2 (germline): SGHVS, FQNEAQ.

Only a few counts were recorded for this clone. The chain links TRBV4-1 to TRBJ2-1; 8 positions agree with TRBD2. Germline CDR1 reads MGHRA; CDR2 reads YSYEKL. CDR3 length: 15 amino acids. Trimming took 5 bases from V and 8 from J; bases not matched to a gene: 11. The CDR3 bases are TGCGCCAGCAGCTCTCCCGGGACTAGGGTCGATGAGCAGTTCTTC. It is translated as CASSSPGTRVDEQFF.

The rearrangement uses TRBV27 and TRBJ1-2; D gene unclear. This CDR3 comprises 16 residues. V was trimmed by 3 bases and J by 0 bases, leaving 14 bases between them. Germline V gives CDR1 MNHEY, CDR2 SMNVEV (reference sequence). CDR3 nucleotide sequence: TGTGCCAGCAGTTTTAGTGGGCGGTCCCCTAACTATGGCTACACCTTC. This gives the protein CASSFSGRSPNYGYTF.

The rearrangement uses TRBV7-2 and TRBJ2-5, with 11 bases identical to TRBD2. Germline V gives CDR1 SGHTA, CDR2 FQGNSA. The CDR3 covers 16 residues. The V gene end was trimmed by 5 bases and the J gene end by 1 base; junction bases not matched to a gene: 6. DNA of the CDR3: TGTGCCAGCAGCCCAGGACTAGCGGGCTTCCAAGAGACCCAGTACTTC. Protein product: CASSPGLAGFQETQYF.

This clone was counted only a few times. V gene TRBV2 combines with J gene TRBJ1-1; D might be TRBD1 (6 bases). The CDR3 has 13 amino acids. Between the trimmed V and J ends, which lost 8 bases and 0 bases, there was a span of 10 bases. Per the germline V gene, CDR1 is SNHLY and CDR2 is FYNNEI. In DNA form, the CDR3 reads TGTGCCAGCGGCGGGGGGCTGAACACTGAAGCTTTCTTT. It specifies CASGGGLNTEAFF.

CDR3 sequence: CASSYTGQGTEQYF. The CDR3 DNA follows: TGTGCCAGCAGTTACACTGGACAGGGGACCGAGCAGTACTTC. The J gene is TRBJ2-7, the V gene TRBV6-6; 9 nucleotides line up with TRBD1. Germline lookup yields CDR1 MNHNY and CDR2 SVGAGI (reference sequence). The J segment lost 6 bases and the V segment lost 2 bases, leaving 5 bases of the junction unmatched. CDR3 size: 14 residues.